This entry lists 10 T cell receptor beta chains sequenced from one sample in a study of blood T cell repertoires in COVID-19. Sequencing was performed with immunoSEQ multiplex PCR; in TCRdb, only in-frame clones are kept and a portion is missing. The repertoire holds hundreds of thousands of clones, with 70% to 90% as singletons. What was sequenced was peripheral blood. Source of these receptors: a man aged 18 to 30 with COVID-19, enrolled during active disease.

The CDR3 DNA follows: TGTGCCAGCTCACCACGCGCTAGAAGCGGGACTAGCGGCTCCTACGAGCAGTACTTC. This gives the protein CASSPRARSGTSGSYEQYF. The chain links TRBV18 to TRBJ2-7; 11 positions match TRBD2. V lost 1 base to trimming and J lost 0 bases; unmatched junction nucleotides: 11. From germline, CDR1 is KGHSH and CDR2 LQKENI. The CDR3 has 19 amino acids.

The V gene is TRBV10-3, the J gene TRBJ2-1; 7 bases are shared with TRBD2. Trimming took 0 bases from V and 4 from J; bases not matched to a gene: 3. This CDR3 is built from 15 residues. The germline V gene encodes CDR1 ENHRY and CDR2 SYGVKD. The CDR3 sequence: CAISESGGRYNEQFF. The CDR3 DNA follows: TGTGCCATCAGTGAGTCGGGAGGGCGGTACAATGAGCAGTTCTTC.

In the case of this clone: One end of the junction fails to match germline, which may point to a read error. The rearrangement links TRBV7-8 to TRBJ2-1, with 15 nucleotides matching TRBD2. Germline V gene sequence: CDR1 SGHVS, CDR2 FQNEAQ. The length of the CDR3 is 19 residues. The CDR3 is CASSPGLAGGPARYNEPFF. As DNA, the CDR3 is TGTGCCAGCAGCCCGGGACTAGCGGGGGGACCCGCGAGATACAATGAGCCGTTCTTC.

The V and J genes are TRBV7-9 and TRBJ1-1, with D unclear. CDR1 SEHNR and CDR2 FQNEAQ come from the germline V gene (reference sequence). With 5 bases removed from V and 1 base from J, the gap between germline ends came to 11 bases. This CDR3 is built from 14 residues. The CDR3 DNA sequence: TGTGCCAGCAGCCGAGATAGCGCGAACACTGAAGCTTTCTTT. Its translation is CASSRDSANTEAFF.

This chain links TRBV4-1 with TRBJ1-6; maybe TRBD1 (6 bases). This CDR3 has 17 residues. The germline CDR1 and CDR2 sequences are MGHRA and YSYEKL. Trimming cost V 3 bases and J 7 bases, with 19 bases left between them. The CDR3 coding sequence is TGCGCCAGCAGCCAGGGACATTTCCCTCCCGGGAATTCACCCCTCCACTTT. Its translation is CASSQGHFPPGNSPLHF.

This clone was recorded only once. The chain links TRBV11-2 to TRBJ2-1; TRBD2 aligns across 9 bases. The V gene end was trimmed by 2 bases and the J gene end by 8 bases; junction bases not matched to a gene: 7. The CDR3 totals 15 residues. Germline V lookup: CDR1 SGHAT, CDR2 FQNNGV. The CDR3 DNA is TGTGCCAGCAGCTTACGTAGCGGGGGTCACGATGAGCAGTTCTTC. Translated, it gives CASSLRSGGHDEQFF.

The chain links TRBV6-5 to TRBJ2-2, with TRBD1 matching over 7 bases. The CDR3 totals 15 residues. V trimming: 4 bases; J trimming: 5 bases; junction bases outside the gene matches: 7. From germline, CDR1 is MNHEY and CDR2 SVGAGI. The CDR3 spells CASSSDRLGTGELFF. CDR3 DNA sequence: TGTGCCAGCAGTTCGGACAGGCTAGGGACCGGGGAGCTGTTTTTT.

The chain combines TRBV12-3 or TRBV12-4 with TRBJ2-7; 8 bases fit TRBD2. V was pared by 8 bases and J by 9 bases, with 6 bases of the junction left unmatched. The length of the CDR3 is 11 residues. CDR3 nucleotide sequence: TGTGCCAGCGGGCGGGGGGCTCGGCAGTACTTC. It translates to CASGRGARQYF.

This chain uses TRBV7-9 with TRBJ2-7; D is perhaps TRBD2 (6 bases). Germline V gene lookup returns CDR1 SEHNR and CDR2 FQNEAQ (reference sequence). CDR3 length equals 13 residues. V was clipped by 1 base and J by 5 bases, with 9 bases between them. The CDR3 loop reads CASSLGTIDEQYF. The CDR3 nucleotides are TGTGCCAGCAGCTTAGGGACTATAGACGAGCAGTACTTC.

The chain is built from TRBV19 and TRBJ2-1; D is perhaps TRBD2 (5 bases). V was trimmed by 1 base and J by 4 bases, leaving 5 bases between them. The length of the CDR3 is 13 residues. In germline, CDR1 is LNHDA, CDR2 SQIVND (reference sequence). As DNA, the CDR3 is TGTGCCAGTAGTATAGCGGGGTACAATGAGCAGTTCTTC. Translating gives CASSIAGYNEQFF. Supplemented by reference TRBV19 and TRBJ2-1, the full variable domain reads DGGITQSPKYLFRKEGQNVTLSCEQNLNHDAMYWYRQDPGQGLRLIYYSQIVNDFQKGDIAEGYSVSREKKESFPLTVTSAQKNPTAFYLCASSIAGYNEQFFGPGTRLTVL.